This TCR beta chain appears in the sequencing data of a study of shared clonotypes between healthy human individuals. Only in-frame clones appear in the TCRdb table, and some are missing; sequencing was by immunoSEQ multiplex PCR. The sample has millions of clones; 95% are singletons. Germline CDR1 is SGHRS and CDR2 is YFSETQ. This CDR3 comprises 15 residues. V dropped 7 bases and J dropped 1; count of bases not matched to a gene: 8. V usage is TRBV5-1 and J usage is TRBJ2-3, with 8 bases fitting TRBD1. Sequenced input: naive CD4+ T cells sorted from blood. This sample's subset: CD45RA+ positively selected. This receptor was taken from a man younger than 35 in good health. CDR3 sequence (DNA): TGCGCCAGCCGACTCGGGGGACAGGGCACAGATACGCAGTATTTT. Its protein is CASRLGGQGTDTQYF.